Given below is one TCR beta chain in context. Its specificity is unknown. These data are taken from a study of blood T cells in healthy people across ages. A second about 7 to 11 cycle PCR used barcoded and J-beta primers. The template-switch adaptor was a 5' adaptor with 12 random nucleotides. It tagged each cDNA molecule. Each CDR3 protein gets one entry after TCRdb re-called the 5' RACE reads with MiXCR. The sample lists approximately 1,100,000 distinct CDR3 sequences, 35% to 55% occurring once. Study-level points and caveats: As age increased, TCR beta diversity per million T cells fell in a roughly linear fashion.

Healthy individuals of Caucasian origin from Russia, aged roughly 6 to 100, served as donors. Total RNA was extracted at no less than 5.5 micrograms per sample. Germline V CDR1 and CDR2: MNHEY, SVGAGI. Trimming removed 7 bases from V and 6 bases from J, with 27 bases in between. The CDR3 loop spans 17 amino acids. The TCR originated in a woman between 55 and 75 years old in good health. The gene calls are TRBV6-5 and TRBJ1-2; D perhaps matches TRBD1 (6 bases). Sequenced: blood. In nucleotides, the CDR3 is TGTGCCAGCACCGGACCCAAAACGACAGGATTAAGAGATGGCTACACCTTC. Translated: CASTGPKTTGLRDGYTF.